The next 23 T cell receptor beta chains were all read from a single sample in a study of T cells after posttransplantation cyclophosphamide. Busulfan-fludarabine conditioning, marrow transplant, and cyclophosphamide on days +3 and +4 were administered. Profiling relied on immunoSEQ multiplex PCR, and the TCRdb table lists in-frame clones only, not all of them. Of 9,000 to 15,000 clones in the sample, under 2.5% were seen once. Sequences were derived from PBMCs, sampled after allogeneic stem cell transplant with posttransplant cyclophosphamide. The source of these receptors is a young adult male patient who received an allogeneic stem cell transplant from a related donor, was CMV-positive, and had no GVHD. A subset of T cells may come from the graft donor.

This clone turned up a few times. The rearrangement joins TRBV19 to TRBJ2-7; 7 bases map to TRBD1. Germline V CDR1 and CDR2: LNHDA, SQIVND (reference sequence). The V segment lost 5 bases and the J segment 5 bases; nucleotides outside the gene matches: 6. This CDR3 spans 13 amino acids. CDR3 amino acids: CASSSRTGDEQYF. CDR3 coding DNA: TGTGCCAGTAGTTCCCGGACAGGTGACGAGCAGTACTTC.

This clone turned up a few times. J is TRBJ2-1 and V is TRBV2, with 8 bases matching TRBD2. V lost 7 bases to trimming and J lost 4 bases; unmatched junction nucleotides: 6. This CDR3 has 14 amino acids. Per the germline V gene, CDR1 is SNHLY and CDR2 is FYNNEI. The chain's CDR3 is CASKEGLGYNEQFF. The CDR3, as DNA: TGTGCCAGCAAAGAGGGACTAGGTTACAATGAGCAGTTCTTC. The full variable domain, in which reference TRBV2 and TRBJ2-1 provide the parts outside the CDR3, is EPEVTQTPSHQVTQMGQEVILRCVPISNHLYFYWYRQILGQKVEFLVSFYNNEISEKSEIFDDQFSVERPDGSNFTLKIRSTKLEDSAMYFCASKEGLGYNEQFFGPGTRLTVL.

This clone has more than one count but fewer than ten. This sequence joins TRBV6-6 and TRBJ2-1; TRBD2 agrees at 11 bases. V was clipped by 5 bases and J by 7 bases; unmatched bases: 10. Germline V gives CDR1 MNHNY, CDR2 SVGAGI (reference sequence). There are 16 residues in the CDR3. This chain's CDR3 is CASSPDAASGGNEQFF. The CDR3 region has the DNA TGTGCCAGCAGTCCTGACGCAGCTAGCGGGGGGAATGAGCAGTTCTTC.

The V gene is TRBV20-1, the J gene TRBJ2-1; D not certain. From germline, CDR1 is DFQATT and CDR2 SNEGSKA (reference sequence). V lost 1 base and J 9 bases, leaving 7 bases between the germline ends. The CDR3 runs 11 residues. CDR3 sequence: CSARVVSEQFF. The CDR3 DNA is TGCAGTGCTAGAGTAGTAAGTGAGCAGTTCTTC.

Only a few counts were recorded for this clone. The CDR3 DNA reads as TGTGCCTGGAGTGTTGACATTGGCTCCTACGAGCAGTACTTC. It codes for CAWSVDIGSYEQYF. V usage is TRBV30 and J usage is TRBJ2-7; D unresolved. The CDR3 length is 14 residues. CDR1 and CDR2 from the germline V gene are GTSNPN and SVGIG (reference sequence). The V end was cut by 0 bases, the J end by 0 bases, with 9 bases between.

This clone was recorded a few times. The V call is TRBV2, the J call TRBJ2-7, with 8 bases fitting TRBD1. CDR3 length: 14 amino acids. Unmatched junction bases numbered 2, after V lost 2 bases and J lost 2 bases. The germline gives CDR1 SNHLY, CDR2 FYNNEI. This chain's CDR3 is CASSEQGATYEQYF. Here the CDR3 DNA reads TGTGCCAGCAGTGAACAGGGGGCAACCTACGAGCAGTACTTC.

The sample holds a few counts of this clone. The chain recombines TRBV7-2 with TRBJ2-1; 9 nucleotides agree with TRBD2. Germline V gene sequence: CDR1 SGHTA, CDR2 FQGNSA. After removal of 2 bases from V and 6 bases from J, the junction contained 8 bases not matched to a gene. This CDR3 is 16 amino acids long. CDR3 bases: TGTGCCAGCAGCTTATGGTTTGGCGGGGGGGCCAATGAGCAGTTCTTC. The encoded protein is CASSLWFGGGANEQFF. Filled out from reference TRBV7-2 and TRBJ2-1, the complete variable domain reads GAGVSQSPSNKVTEKGKDVELRCDPISGHTALYWYRQSLGQGLEFLIYFQGNSAPDKSGLPSDRFSAERTGGSVSTLTIQRTQQEDSAVYLCASSLWFGGGANEQFFGPGTRLTVL.

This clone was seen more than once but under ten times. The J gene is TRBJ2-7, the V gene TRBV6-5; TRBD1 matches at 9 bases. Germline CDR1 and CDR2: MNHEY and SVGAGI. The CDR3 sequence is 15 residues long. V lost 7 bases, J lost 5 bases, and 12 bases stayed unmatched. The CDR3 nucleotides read TGTGCCAGCACCACACCGGGGGACAGGGTGCACGAGCAGTACTTC. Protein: CASTTPGDRVHEQYF.

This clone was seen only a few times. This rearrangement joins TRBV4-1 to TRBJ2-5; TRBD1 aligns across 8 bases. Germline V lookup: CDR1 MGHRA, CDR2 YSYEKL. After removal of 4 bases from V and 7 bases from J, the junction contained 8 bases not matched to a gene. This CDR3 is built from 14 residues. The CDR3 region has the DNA TGCGCCAGCAGCCCGACAGGGGCACGAGGGACCCAGTACTTC. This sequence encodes CASSPTGARGTQYF.

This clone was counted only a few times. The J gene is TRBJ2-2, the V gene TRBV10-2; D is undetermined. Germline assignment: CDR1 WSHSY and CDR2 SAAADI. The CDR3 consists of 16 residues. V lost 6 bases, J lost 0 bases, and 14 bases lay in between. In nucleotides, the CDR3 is TGCGCCAGCAGATTTATAATGTCTTCGAACACCGGGGAGCTGTTTTTT. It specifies CASRFIMSSNTGELFF.

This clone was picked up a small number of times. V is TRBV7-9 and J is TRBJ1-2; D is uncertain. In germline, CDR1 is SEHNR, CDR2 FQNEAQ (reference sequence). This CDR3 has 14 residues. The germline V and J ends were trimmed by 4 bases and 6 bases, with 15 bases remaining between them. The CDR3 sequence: CASSSVGGYHGYTF. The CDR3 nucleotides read TGTGCCAGCAGCTCCGTTGGAGGGTACCATGGCTACACCTTC.

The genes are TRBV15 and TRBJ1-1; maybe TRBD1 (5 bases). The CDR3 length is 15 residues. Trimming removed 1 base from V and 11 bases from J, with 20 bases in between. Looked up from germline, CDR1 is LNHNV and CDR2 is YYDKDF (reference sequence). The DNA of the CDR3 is TGTGCCACCAGCAGAGTCGTACAGGCCGCGAAAAATGCTTTCTTT. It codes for CATSRVVQAAKNAFF.

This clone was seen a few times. In nucleotides, the CDR3 is TGTGCCAGCAGCTTAGCGCATGGACAGGAGCTTTACGAGCAGTACTTC. Translating it yields CASSLAHGQELYEQYF. The chain uses TRBV7-2 and TRBJ2-7; 7 positions match TRBD1. Germline V gene data show CDR1 as SGHTA and CDR2 as FQGNSA. V lost 0 bases to trimming and J lost 4 bases; unmatched junction nucleotides: 9. The CDR3 loop spans 16 amino acids.

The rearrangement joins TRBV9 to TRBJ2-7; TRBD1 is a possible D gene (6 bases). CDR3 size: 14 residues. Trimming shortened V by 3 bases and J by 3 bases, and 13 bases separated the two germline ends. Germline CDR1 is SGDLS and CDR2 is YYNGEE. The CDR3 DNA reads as TGTGCCAGCAGCGGGGGGACACCCGACTACGAGCAGTACTTC. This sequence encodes CASSGGTPDYEQYF.

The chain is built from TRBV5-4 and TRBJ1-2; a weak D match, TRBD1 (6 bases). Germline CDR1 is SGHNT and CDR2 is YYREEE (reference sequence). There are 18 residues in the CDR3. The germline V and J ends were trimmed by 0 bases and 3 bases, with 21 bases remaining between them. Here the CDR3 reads CASSLVGRTVSGDYGYTF. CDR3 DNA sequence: TGTGCCAGCAGCTTGGTTGGCCGTACTGTTTCAGGGGACTATGGCTACACCTTC.

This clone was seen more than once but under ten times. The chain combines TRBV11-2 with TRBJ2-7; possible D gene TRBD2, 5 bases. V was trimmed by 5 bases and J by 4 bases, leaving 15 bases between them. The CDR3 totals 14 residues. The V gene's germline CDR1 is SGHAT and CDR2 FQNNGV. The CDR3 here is CASSEGYSTYEQYF. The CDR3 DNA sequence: TGTGCCAGCAGCGAGGGCTACAGTACATACGAGCAGTACTTC.

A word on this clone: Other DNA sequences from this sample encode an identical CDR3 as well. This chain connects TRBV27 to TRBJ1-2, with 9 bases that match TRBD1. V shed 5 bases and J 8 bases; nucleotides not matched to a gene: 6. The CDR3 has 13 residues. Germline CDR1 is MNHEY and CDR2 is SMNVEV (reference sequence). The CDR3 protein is CASSLQGAGGYTF. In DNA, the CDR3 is TGTGCCAGCAGTCTACAGGGGGCTGGAGGCTACACCTTC.

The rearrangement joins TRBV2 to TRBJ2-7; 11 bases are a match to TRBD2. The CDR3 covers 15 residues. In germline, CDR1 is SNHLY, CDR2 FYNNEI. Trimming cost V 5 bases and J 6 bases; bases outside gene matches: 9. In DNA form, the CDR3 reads TGTGCCAGCAGTCGAGCTAGCGGGGGGTCGACCGAGCAGTACTTC. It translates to CASSRASGGSTEQYF. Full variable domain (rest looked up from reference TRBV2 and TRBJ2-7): EPEVTQTPSHQVTQMGQEVILRCVPISNHLYFYWYRQILGQKVEFLVSFYNNEISEKSEIFDDQFSVERPDGSNFTLKIRSTKLEDSAMYFCASSRASGGSTEQYFGPGTRLTVT.

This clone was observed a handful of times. The CDR3 sequence is CASSLQAGGHYEQYF. The CDR3 DNA follows: TGCGCCAGCAGCCTCCAAGCGGGGGGCCACTACGAGCAGTACTTC. The chain uses TRBV5-1 and TRBJ2-7, with TRBD2 matching 9 bases. Per the germline V gene, CDR1 is SGHRS and CDR2 is YFSETQ. The CDR3 has 15 amino acids. V gave up 4 bases and J gave up 3 bases; unmatched junction bases: 8.

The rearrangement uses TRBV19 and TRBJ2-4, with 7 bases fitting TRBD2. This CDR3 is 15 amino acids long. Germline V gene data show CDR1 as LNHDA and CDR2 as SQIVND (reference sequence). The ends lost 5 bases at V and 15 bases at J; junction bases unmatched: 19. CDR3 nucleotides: TGTGCCAGTAGTCCATCCGGGGGGACCCTAGGTGGTTGGTACTTC. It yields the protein CASSPSGGTLGGWYF. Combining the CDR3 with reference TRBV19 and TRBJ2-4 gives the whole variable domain DGGITQSPKYLFRKEGQNVTLSCEQNLNHDAMYWYRQDPGQGLRLIYYSQIVNDFQKGDIAEGYSVSREKKESFPLTVTSAQKNPTAFYLCASSPSGGTLGGWYFGAGTRLSVL.

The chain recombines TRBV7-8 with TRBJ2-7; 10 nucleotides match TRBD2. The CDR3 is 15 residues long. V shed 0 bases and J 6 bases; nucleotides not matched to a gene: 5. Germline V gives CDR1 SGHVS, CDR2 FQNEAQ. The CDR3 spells CASSLARLAGAEQYF. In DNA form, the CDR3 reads TGTGCCAGCAGCTTAGCCCGGCTAGCGGGAGCCGAGCAGTACTTC.

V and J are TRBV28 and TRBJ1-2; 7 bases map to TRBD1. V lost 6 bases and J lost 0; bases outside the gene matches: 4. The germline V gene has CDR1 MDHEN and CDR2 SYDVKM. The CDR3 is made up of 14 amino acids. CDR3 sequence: CASSLGQSNYGYTF. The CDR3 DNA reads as TGTGCCAGCAGCTTGGGACAGTCTAACTATGGCTACACCTTC.

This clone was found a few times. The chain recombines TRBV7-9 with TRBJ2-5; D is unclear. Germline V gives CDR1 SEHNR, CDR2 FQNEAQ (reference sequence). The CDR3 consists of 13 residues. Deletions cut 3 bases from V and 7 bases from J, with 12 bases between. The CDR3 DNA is TGTGCCAGCAGCTTTACAGAACTCGGGACCCAGTACTTC. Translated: CASSFTELGTQYF.